This entry describes one TCR beta chain. Its antigen remains unknown. This PCR relied on a set of 60 Vbeta primers and 13 Jbeta primers. Generated by immunoSEQ multiplex PCR, the TCRdb table keeps only in-frame clones and is missing some. Of 100,000 to 150,000 clones listed, roughly four fifths were seen once; the top ten hold 5.5% to 7%. The CDR3 consists of 16 residues. Germline assignment: CDR1 LGHNA and CDR2 YNFKEQ. J gave up 7 bases and V 0 bases, and 8 bases lay outside the gene matches. The data are from a study of cytomegalovirus exposure and HLA in healthy donors. The wider study: HLA-typed donors were the source of some 80 million unique TCRs, which an early data release held.

Study-level findings and limits: Overall, some 160 TCR beta chains were annotated as cytomegalovirus-associated. Common viral pathogens (according to a later analysis) appeared linked to several of the most significant clusters.

Healthy people donating bone marrow made up the donors. V is TRBV4-2 and J is TRBJ1-1; 10 bases align to TRBD1. The source is a woman between 40 and 50 years old in good health and CMV-seropositive. The sample taken for sequencing was PBMCs. The CDR3 sequence is CASSQDPSGTGDEAFF. CDR3 sequence (DNA): TGTGCCAGCAGCCAAGACCCGTCCGGGACAGGGGATGAAGCTTTCTTT.